This T cell receptor beta chain was observed in a study of PD-1 blockade in mismatch repair-deficient tumors. Study-level information: Enrolled about 2013-2017, patients had progressing, pretreated mismatch repair-deficient cancers of over nine types. Whole-study results and caveats: Tumor-resident clones, often absent from pretreatment blood, expanded after pembrolizumab and then contracted.

Every patient had mismatch repair deficiency by PCR or immunohistochemistry. The TCR-sequenced patients were a few responders to pembrolizumab. Sequencing was performed with immunoSEQ multiplex PCR; in TCRdb, only in-frame clones are kept and a portion is missing. In the table there are roughly 120,000 clones, 88% of which are singletons. For this clone: Its matching antigen is unknown.

V dropped 6 bases and J dropped 0; count of bases not matched to a gene: 6. This CDR3 spans 15 amino acids. In germline, CDR1 is MNHEY, CDR2 SVGAGI. Material: peripheral blood, obtained approximately 72 weeks after starting pembrolizumab. The gene calls are TRBV6-5 and TRBJ1-1; 8 bases are shared with TRBD1. This clonotype was sampled from an adult with mismatch repair-deficient cancer. The CDR3, as DNA: TGTGCCAGCAGGGAGACAGGGGCTCTGAACACTGAAGCTTTCTTT. This encodes CASRETGALNTEAFF.